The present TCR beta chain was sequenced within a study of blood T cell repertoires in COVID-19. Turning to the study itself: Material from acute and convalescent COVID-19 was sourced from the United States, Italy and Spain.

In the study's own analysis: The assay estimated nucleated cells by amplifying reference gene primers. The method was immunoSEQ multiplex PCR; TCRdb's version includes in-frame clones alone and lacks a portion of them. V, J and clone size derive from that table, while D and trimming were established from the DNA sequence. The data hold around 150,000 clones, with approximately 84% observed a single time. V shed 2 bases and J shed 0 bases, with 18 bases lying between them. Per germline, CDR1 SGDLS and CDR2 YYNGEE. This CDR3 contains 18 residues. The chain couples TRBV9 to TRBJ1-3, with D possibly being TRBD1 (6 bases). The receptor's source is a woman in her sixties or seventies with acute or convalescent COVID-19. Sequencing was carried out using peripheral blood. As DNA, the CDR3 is TGTGCCAGCAGCGTGTCTCCACAGGGTTCTTCCTCTGGAAACACCATATATTTT. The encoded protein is CASSVSPQGSSSGNTIYF.